The sample holds a few counts of the clone carrying this TCR beta chain. The data are from a study of neurological immune-mediated disorders. 5'RACE employing 10-nucleotide random UMIs yielded the cDNA. TCRdb re-derived calls from the 5' RACE reads in MiXCR, one entry per CDR3 protein. The data contain approximately 82,000 distinct CDR3 sequences, less than 15% of them seen just once; the ten biggest clones take up approximately 7.5%. This CDR3 region has 15 residues. Germline V gives CDR1 SGHAT, CDR2 FQNNGV. Germline trimming cut 5 bases from V and 1 base from J; bases unmatched to any gene: 5. This clonotype originated in a woman aged 50 to 65 in good health. The chain couples TRBV11-2 to TRBJ2-4, with 7 bases lining up with TRBD1. Sequenced material: PBMCs. Here the CDR3 DNA reads TGTGCCAGCAGCACCGTACAGGGGGCCAAAAACATTCAGTACTTC. Translating gives CASSTVQGAKNIQYF. Full variable domain (missing parts from reference TRBV11-2 and TRBJ2-4): EAGVAQSPRYKIIEKRQSVAFWCNPISGHATLYWYQQILGQGPKLLIQFQNNGVVDDSQLPKDRFSAERLKGVDSTLKIQPAKLEDSAVYLCASSTVQGAKNIQYFGAGTRLSVL.